This T cell receptor (beta chain) was profiled in a study of blood T cell repertoires in COVID-19. Study background: Spain, Italy and the United States supplied samples that represented acute and convalescent COVID-19. The cDNA or gDNA used as material had been derived from T cells, B-cell-depleted T cells, or PBMCs.

Method: immunoSEQ multiplex PCR; TCRdb's copy keeps in-frame clones and lacks some. Of fewer than 250,000 clones listed, approximately 90% were seen once; the top ten hold 0.95% to 1.3%. Per germline, CDR1 ENHRY and CDR2 SYGVKD. The CDR3 has 15 residues. V shed 5 bases and J shed 4 bases, with 15 bases lying between them. This receptor was obtained from a man aged 30-40 years with acute or convalescent COVID-19. Sequenced: peripheral blood. The chain couples TRBV10-3 to TRBJ2-1; tentative D call: TRBD1 (6 bases). Here the CDR3 reads CAISSVIRGYNEQFF. The CDR3 nucleotides read TGTGCCATCAGTTCAGTCATCAGGGGTTACAATGAGCAGTTCTTC.